These T cell receptor beta chains were read from a single sample in a study of T cells after yellow fever vaccination. TCRdb itself ran the 5' RACE reads through MiXCR, one entry per CDR3 protein. Of 300,000 to 400,000 distinct CDR3 sequences listed, 6.2% are singletons. The specimen was PBMCs, collected 5 days after the yellow fever booster vaccination. These receptors were obtained from a man aged 25 to 45 who received the YFV17D yellow fever vaccine. CDR3s include the opening cysteine and the closing phenylalanine or tryptophan. The order of the fields is V gene, clone size, D gene, J gene, CDR3 DNA, CDR3 protein. D genes are given only for firm matches. Clone size appears in some rows only: once, few, many, or a class for an expanded clone.

>TRBV20-1|-|TRBD2|TRBJ2-3
TGCAGTGCTAATGCGGGAGCGGGCGCAGATACGCAGTATTTT
CSANAGAGADTQYF
>TRBV20-1|many|TRBD1|TRBJ2-7
TGCGGAGGAGAGACAGGGAGCTACGAGCAGTACTTC
CGGETGSYEQYF
>TRBV15|few|TRBD1|TRBJ2-1
TGTGCCACCAGCAAGGGGACAGCCCTTTACAATGAGCAGTTCTTC
CATSKGTALYNEQFF
>TRBV29-1|-|TRBD2|TRBJ2-4
TGCAGCGTGACGGGGACTAGCGGGCCAGCCAAAAACATTCAGTACTTC
CSVTGTSGPAKNIQYF
>TRBV7-2|-|TRBD1|TRBJ1-5
TGTGCCAGCAGCCCCCAGGGACAGCCACATCAGCCCCAGCATTTT
CASSPQGQPHQPQHF
>TRBV9|many|TRBD2|TRBJ2-7
TGTGCCAGCAGCGCCCATATAGCGGGAGGAACAAGCGAGCAGTACTTC
CASSAHIAGGTSEQYF
>TRBV4-3|many|-|TRBJ2-7
TGCGCCAGCAGCCTTTACCAGGGGGGGGGCTACGAGCAGTACTTC
CASSLYQGGGYEQYF
>TRBV20-1|-|-|TRBJ2-7
TGCAGTGCTAGTAACCACGAGCAGTACTTC
CSASNHEQYF
>TRBV20-1|few|-|TRBJ1-2
TGCAGTGCTGGGCTCCTGGAGACTAACTATGGCTACACCTTC
CSAGLLETNYGYTF
>TRBV5-6|-|TRBD1|TRBJ1-3
TGTGCCAGCAGCTGGGCGACAGGGGGCAACACCATATATTTT
CASSWATGGNTIYF
>TRBV14|many|TRBD2|TRBJ2-1
TGTGCCAGCAGCCAAGGTTCTAGCGGGGGATACAATGAGCAGTTCTTC
CASSQGSSGGYNEQFF
>TRBV18|-|TRBD1|TRBJ2-4
TGTGCCAGCTCCACCACGGGACAGGGGGCTCCCAAAAACATTCAGTACTTC
CASSTTGQGAPKNIQYF
>TRBV28|many|TRBD1|TRBJ2-7
TGTGCCAGCAAGACAGGGGGAAGCCACGAGCAGTACTTC
CASKTGGSHEQYF
>TRBV27|many|-|TRBJ2-7
TGTGCCAGCAGTTCGACAGGTAGGAGAGGCTACGAGCAGTACTTC
CASSSTGRRGYEQYF